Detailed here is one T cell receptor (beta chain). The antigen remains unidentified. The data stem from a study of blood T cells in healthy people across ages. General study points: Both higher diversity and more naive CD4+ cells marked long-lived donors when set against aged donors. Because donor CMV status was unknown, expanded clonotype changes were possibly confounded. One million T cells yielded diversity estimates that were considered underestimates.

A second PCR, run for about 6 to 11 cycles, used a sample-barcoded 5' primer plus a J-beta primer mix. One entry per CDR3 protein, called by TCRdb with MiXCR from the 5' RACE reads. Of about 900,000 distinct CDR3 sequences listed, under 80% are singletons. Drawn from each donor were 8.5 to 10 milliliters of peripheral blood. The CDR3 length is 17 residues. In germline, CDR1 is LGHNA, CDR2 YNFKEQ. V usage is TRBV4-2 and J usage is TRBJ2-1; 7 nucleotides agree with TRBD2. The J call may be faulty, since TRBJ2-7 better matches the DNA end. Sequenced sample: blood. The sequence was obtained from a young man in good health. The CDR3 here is CASSQDRWDYLYNEQYF. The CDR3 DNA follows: TGTGCCAGCAGCCAAGATAGGTGGGACTACCTATACAATGAGCAGTACTTC.